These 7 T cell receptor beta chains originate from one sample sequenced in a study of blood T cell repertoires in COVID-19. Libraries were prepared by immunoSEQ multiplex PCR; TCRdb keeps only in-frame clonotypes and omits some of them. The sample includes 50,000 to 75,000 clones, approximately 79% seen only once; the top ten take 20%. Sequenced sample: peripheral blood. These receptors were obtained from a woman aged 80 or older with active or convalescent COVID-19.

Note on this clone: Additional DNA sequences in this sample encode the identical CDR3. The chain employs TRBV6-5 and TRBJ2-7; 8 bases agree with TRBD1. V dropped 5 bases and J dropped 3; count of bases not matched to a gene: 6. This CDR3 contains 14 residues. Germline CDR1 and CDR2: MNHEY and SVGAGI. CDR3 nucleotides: TGTGCCAGCAGTCCAGGGACAGGCCGCTACGAGCAGTACTTC. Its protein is CASSPGTGRYEQYF.

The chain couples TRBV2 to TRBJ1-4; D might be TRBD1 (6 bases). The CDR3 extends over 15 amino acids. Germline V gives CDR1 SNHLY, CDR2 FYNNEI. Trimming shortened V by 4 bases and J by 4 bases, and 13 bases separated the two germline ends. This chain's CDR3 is CASSVMSGVNEKLFF. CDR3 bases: TGTGCCAGCAGTGTAATGTCAGGGGTTAATGAAAAACTGTTTTTT.

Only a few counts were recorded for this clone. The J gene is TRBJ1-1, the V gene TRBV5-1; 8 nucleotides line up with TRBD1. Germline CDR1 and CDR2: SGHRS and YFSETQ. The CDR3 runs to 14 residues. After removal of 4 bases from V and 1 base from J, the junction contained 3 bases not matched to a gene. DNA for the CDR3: TGCGCCAGCAGCGGGGGACAGGAGAACACTGAAGCTTTCTTT. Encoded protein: CASSGGQENTEAFF. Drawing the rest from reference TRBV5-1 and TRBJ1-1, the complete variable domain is KAGVTQTPRYLIKTRGQQVTLSCSPISGHRSVSWYQQTPGQGLQFLFEYFSETQRNKGNFPGRFSGRQFSNSRSEMNVSTLELGDSALYLCASSGGQENTEAFFGQGTRLTVV.

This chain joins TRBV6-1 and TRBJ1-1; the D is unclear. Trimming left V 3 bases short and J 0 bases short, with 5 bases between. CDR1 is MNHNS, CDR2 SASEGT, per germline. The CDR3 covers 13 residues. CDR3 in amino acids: CASSEELNTEAFF. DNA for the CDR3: TGTGCCAGCAGTGAGGAGCTGAACACTGAAGCTTTCTTT.

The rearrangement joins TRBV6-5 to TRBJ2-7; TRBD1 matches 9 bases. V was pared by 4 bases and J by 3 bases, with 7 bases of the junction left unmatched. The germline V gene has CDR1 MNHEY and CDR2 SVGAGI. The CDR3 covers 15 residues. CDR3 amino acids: CASSSPGQGRYEQYF. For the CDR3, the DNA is TGTGCCAGCAGTTCCCCGGGACAGGGACGCTACGAGCAGTACTTC.

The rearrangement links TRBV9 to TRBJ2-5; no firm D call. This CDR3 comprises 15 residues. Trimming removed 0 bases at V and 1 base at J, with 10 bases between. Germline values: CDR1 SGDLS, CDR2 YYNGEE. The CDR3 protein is CASSVVGAVQETQYF. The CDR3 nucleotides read TGTGCCAGCAGCGTAGTAGGCGCGGTCCAAGAGACCCAGTACTTC.

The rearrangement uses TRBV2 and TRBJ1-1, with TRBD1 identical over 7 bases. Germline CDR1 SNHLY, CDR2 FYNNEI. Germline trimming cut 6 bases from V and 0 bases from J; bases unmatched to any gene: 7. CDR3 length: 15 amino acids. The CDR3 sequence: CASRPDRVMNTEAFF. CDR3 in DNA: TGTGCCAGCAGGCCCGACAGGGTAATGAACACTGAAGCTTTCTTT.